This T cell receptor beta chain is drawn from a study of blood T cell repertoires in COVID-19. Turning to the study itself: PBMCs, B-cell-depleted T cells, or T cells provided the cDNA or gDNA that made up the material.

Only in-frame clones appear in the TCRdb table, and some are missing; sequencing was by immunoSEQ multiplex PCR. This table holds some 200,000 clones, 86% found once. Germline V lookup: CDR1 KGHSH, CDR2 LQKENI. With 2 bases removed from V and 6 bases from J, the gap between germline ends came to 7 bases. This CDR3 contains 13 residues. V usage is TRBV18 and J usage is TRBJ2-2; D is undetermined. Source material: peripheral blood. The receptor was derived from a woman between 65 and 79 years old with acute or convalescent COVID-19. CDR3 in DNA: TGTGCCAGCTCACCAGACAAGGCCGGGGAGCTGTTTTTT. It encodes CASSPDKAGELFF.